Described below is a single T cell receptor beta chain sequence and its context. The CDR3 spans 13 residues. CDR1 and CDR2 from the germline V gene are MNHNY and SVGAGI (reference sequence). Trimming shortened V by 6 bases and J by 7 bases, and 16 bases separated the two germline ends. These data belong to a study of early T cells in non-severe SARS-CoV-2 infection. Overall study context: The authors sequenced bulk RNA from unsorted whole blood, leaving chains unpaired.

In TCRdb, the 5' RACE reads were re-called with MiXCR into one record per CDR3 protein. This table has 55,000 to 65,000 distinct CDR3 sequences, 8.5% to 10% appearing once. The sequencing sample was made of whole blood. The sequence came from an adult who was a healthcare worker with PCR-confirmed SARS-CoV-2 infection or an uninfected control (not recorded which). J is TRBJ2-7 and V is TRBV6-6; a weak D match, TRBD2 (6 bases). The CDR3 DNA reads as TGTGCCAGCAGCCAGGACTATTTCGGGGAGCAGTACTTC. Translating gives CASSQDYFGEQYF.